The sequence of this TCR beta chain was determined in a study of blood T cell repertoires in COVID-19. Unmatched junction bases numbered 0, after V lost 3 bases and J lost 1 base. The germline V gene encodes CDR1 KGHSH and CDR2 LQKENI. CDR3 length: 15 residues. In the study's own analysis: Quantification of nucleated cells was approximated via reference gene primer amplification. Clones were read by immunoSEQ multiplex PCR, and TCRdb kept only the in-frame ones, dropping some. That table is the source of V, J and clone size, and D and trimming were worked out from the DNA. The table records about 100,000 clones, approximately 86% of them present only once.

J is TRBJ2-3 and V is TRBV18, with 11 bases lining up with TRBD1. The source of this sequence is an older man with acute or convalescent COVID-19. Sequencing used peripheral blood. The chain's CDR3 is CASSPDRGRTDTQYF. In nucleotides, the CDR3 is TGTGCCAGCTCACCGGACAGGGGGCGCACAGATACGCAGTATTTT.